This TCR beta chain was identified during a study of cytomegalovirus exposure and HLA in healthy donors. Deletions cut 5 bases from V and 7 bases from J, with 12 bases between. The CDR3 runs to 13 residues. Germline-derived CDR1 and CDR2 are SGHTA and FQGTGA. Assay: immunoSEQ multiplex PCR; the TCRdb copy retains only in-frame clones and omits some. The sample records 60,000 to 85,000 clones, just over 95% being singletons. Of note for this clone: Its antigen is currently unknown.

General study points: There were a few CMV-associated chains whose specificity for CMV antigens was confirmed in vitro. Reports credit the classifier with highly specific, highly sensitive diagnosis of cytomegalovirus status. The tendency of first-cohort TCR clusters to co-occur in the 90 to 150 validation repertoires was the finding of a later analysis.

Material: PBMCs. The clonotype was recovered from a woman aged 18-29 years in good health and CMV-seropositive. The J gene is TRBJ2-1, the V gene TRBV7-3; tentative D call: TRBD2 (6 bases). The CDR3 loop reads CASSPKGRNEQFF. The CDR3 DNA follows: TGTGCCAGCAGCCCAAAAGGGAGGAATGAGCAGTTCTTC.